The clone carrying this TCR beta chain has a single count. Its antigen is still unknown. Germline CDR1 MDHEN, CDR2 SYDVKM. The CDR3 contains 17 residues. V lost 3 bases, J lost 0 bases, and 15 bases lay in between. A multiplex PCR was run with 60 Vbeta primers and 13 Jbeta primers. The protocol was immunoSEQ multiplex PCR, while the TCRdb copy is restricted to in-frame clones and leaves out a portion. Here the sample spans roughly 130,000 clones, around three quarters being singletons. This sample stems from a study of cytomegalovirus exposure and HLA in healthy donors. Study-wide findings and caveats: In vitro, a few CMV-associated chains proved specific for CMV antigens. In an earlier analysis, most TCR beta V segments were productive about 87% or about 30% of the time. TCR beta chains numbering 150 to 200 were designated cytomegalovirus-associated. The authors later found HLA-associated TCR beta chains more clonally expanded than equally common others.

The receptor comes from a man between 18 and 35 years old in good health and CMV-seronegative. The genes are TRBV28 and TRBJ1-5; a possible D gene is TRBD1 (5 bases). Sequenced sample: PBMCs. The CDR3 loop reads CASSFAWGDDSNQPQHF. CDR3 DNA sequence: TGTGCCAGCAGTTTTGCATGGGGGGATGATAGCAATCAGCCCCAGCATTTT.